This record concerns one T cell receptor beta chain sequence. Its specific antigen is unknown. The library was obtained by 5' RACE. The input for every TCR library was 3,500 to 4,000 ng of total RNA. For each sample, cDNA synthesis with SMARTScribe reverse transcriptase was split into eight separate reactions. Unique molecular identifiers containing a 6-nucleotide sample barcode were introduced through template switching during cDNA synthesis. TCRalpha and TCRbeta cDNA was amplified by two nested PCRs of approximately 16 and 10 cycles, with bead purification after each PCR. Before amplification, cDNA was treated with uracil DNA-glycosylase and purified using the QIAquick PCR purification kit. The second PCR was the step at which Illumina TruSeq-compatible adapters and sample-specific barcodes were added. TapeStation and Qubit were used to check library quality and concentration, and around 5.2 ng of each library went into the pool. Sequencing of the pooled libraries was done on an Illumina HiSeq2500 single-index Rapid Run using custom sequencing primers and 2 x 100 bp reads. On the authors' methods: PCR and sequencing errors were corrected by UMI-based consensus assembly using MiGEC version 1.2.6. MiXCR version 2.1.1 was used for V(D)J alignment, clonotype assembly and CDR3 extraction. Gene usage, clonotype sharing and MAIT/NKT TCR abundance were normalised by analysing the top 1000, 10 000 and 20 000 clonotypes per sample. Diversity was computed as the inverse Simpson index with the vegan R package after downsampling to 27 000 UMIs. Paired Mann-Whitney U tests were applied to discordant twin pairs, and Benjamini-Hochberg correction was used for multiple testing. Each entry corresponds to one CDR3 protein sequence from reads that TCRdb reprocessed, and DNA is not given. The authors' filters were not applied to this entry. Per the sample table, the count is around 380,000 distinct CDR3 sequences. The ten largest clones take up more than 2% of the sample.

The germline V gene specifies SQVTM as CDR1 and ANQGSEA as CDR2. The CDR3 measures 12 amino acids from cysteine to phenylalanine. No nucleotide data were recorded. From each donor, a roughly 2.7 ml peripheral blood sample was drawn into PAXgene tubes and stored at -80 degrees C. Total RNA was isolated from whole blood with the PAXgene blood miRNA kit on an automated QIAcube, without T cell sorting. Peripheral blood from monozygotic twin pairs, either concordant or discordant for inflammatory bowel disease, underwent deep TCRalpha and TCRbeta repertoire profiling that used unique molecular barcoding. For every twin pair, smoking habits were documented, and each individual was categorised as a current, former or never smoker. This specimen belongs to a study of monozygotic twins with inflammatory bowel disease (dated by TCRdb to 2018 to 2020). Background for the entire study: The complete study included about 30 monozygotic twin pairs: 19 IBD-discordant Danish pairs and nine German pairs, of which four were IBD-concordant and five were IBD-discordant. Each individual had, on average, about 151 000 unique TCRalpha sequences and 181 000 unique TCRbeta sequences available for analysis. Within discordant pairs, disease-associated traits were sought mainly by comparing IBD patients with their genetically identical healthy co-twins.

The study at large found these results: TCRbeta repertoire diversity, by inverse Simpson index, was decreased in IBD patients compared with their healthy co-twins. Repertoire similarity did not differ between concordant and discordant twins, which could be due to limited statistical power. IBD patients shared fewer clonotypes with other individuals than healthy twins did, most markedly in patients showing signs of disease activity. Different T cell subtypes could not be distinguished in the analysis. Differing immunosuppressive treatments among patients may have added background noise and inter-individual variability to the repertoires. No single strong signal or clonotype linked to IBD turned up in the results, so the idea that one exists was not supported.

The rearrangement combines TRBV29-1 with TRBJ2-3; the TCRdb D gene call, TRBD1, has no DNA to confirm it. The source material was blood. The clonotype comes from a human donor with ulcerative colitis or Crohn's disease, or a healthy co-twin of an affected twin (not recorded which). The CDR3: CSVLSPGDTQYF.